The rows below give T cell receptor beta chains drawn from one sample of a study of blood T cell repertoires in COVID-19. Method: immunoSEQ multiplex PCR; TCRdb's copy keeps in-frame clones and lacks some. The sample includes 200,000 to 250,000 clones, 88% of them seen just once. The sequencing input was peripheral blood. These receptors originate from a man aged 18 to 29 with active or convalescent COVID-19. Both conserved end residues are part of each CDR3.

J gene	V gene	CDR3 protein
TRBJ1-2	TRBV19	CASTLGGARISLSGYTF
TRBJ2-1	TRBV6-2/TRBV6-3	CASSFTTSGRALYNEQFF
TRBJ1-1	TRBV27	CASSPDRGWNTEAFF
TRBJ2-5	TRBV6-1	CASSDRRAGGEETQYF
TRBJ2-1	TRBV5-4	CASSFTDNEQFF
TRBJ2-7	TRBV11-2	CASSSINRDRGLIYEQYF
TRBJ1-2	TRBV3-1/TRBV3-2	CASSRPGTANYGYTF
TRBJ2-5	TRBV19	CASRSGSGETQYF
TRBJ2-5	TRBV19	CASSMLGSQETQYF
TRBJ2-3	TRBV6-1	CASSERNPAGVADTQYF
TRBJ1-1	TRBV19	CASSTSFGTEAFF
TRBJ1-4	TRBV18	CASSPRVPQGATNEKLFF
TRBJ1-6	TRBV3-1/TRBV3-2	CASSPGGDRGSPLHF
TRBJ2-5	TRBV11-2	CASSFTSGRAFQETQYF
TRBJ1-2	TRBV9	CASSGTGGYGYTF
TRBJ1-5	TRBV6-6	CASSLTGAGNQPQHF
TRBJ1-2	TRBV7-3	CASSLTGQGNYGYTF
TRBJ1-1	TRBV29-1	CSVEPQGITEAFF
TRBJ1-1	TRBV5-1	CASSLDDRVSHAVTEAFF
TRBJ1-5	TRBV6-5	CASTGLVVNQPQHF
TRBJ1-5	TRBV19	CASSIGTGGRQPQHF
TRBJ2-1	TRBV28	CASTLASGRGEQFF
TRBJ2-1	TRBV6-5	CASSYSSDRGWNEQFF
TRBJ1-5	TRBV30	CAWSVQQGNNQPQHF
TRBJ2-7	TRBV6-2/TRBV6-3	CASSFASGISYEQYF
TRBJ2-5	TRBV11-1	CASSLDMETQYF
TRBJ1-1	TRBV6-2/TRBV6-3	CASSYSIAVNTEAFF
TRBJ1-2	TRBV6-5	CASRGTAEGGYTF
TRBJ1-6	TRBV7-2	CASSLAFQRSPLHF
TRBJ2-5	TRBV20-1	CSASRGTSGRQETQYF
TRBJ2-3	TRBV6-5	CASSYSRGLADTQYF
TRBJ2-5	TRBV7-8	CALGGKVETQYF
TRBJ2-7	TRBV5-1	CASSLGGTGGYEQYF
TRBJ1-4	TRBV6-5	CASRDSGTVGEKLFF